This TCR beta chain came from a study of post-analysis software for immune sequencing data. Trimming cost V 4 bases and J 5 bases, with 15 bases left between them. Germline CDR1 is SGHRS and CDR2 is YFSETQ. The CDR3 loop spans 14 amino acids. Unique molecular identifiers were carried by the TCR beta cDNA libraries. TCRdb redid the calling of the PCR reads with MiXCR, one entry per CDR3 protein. The sample shows more than 450,000 distinct CDR3 sequences, 34% of them seen only once. This clonotype showed up just a few times. The antigen is undetermined. General study findings and limits: Roughly five TRBV segments appeared more often in patients than in controls, and TRBV5-6, TRBV5-1 and TRBV20-1 were among these. Same-batch samples co-clustered strongly by F measure.

This sequence was found in a girl aged 2 to 17 with multiple sclerosis. Sequencing used blood. The chain uses TRBV5-1 and TRBJ2-5; a weak D match, TRBD2 (5 bases). The CDR3 here is CASSPRAGEETQYF. DNA of the CDR3: TGCGCCAGCAGCCCCCGGGCCGGGGAGGAGACCCAGTACTTC.